This T cell receptor (beta chain) comes out of a study of cytomegalovirus exposure and HLA in healthy donors. Points from the study as a whole: Further analysis was carried out later, and it showed several of the most significant clusters appearing linked to common viral pathogens.

Researchers ran the PCR with 60 Vbeta and 13 Jbeta primers. Profiled with immunoSEQ multiplex PCR; TCRdb holds only in-frame clones, not every one. The sample yields about 130,000 clones, around 75% seen once. This CDR3 contains 15 residues. V dropped 2 bases and J dropped 4 bases, with 16 bases sitting between them. The germline gives CDR1 SGHDT, CDR2 YYEEEE. Regarding this clone: Its antigen remains unidentified.

This sequence joins TRBV5-6 and TRBJ2-7; D possibly corresponds to TRBD2 (5 bases). The sequence came from a man younger than 45 in good health and CMV-seronegative. The sample was PBMCs. The CDR3 protein is CASSFFGDYSYEQYF. As DNA, the CDR3 is TGTGCCAGCAGCTTTTTCGGAGACTACTCGTACGAGCAGTACTTC. Drawing the rest from reference TRBV5-6 and TRBJ2-7, the complete variable domain is DAGVTQSPTHLIKTRGQQVTLRCSPKSGHDTVSWYQQALGQGPQFIFQYYEEEERQRGNFPDRFSGHQFPNYSSELNVNALLLGDSALYLCASSFFGDYSYEQYFGPGTRLTVT.